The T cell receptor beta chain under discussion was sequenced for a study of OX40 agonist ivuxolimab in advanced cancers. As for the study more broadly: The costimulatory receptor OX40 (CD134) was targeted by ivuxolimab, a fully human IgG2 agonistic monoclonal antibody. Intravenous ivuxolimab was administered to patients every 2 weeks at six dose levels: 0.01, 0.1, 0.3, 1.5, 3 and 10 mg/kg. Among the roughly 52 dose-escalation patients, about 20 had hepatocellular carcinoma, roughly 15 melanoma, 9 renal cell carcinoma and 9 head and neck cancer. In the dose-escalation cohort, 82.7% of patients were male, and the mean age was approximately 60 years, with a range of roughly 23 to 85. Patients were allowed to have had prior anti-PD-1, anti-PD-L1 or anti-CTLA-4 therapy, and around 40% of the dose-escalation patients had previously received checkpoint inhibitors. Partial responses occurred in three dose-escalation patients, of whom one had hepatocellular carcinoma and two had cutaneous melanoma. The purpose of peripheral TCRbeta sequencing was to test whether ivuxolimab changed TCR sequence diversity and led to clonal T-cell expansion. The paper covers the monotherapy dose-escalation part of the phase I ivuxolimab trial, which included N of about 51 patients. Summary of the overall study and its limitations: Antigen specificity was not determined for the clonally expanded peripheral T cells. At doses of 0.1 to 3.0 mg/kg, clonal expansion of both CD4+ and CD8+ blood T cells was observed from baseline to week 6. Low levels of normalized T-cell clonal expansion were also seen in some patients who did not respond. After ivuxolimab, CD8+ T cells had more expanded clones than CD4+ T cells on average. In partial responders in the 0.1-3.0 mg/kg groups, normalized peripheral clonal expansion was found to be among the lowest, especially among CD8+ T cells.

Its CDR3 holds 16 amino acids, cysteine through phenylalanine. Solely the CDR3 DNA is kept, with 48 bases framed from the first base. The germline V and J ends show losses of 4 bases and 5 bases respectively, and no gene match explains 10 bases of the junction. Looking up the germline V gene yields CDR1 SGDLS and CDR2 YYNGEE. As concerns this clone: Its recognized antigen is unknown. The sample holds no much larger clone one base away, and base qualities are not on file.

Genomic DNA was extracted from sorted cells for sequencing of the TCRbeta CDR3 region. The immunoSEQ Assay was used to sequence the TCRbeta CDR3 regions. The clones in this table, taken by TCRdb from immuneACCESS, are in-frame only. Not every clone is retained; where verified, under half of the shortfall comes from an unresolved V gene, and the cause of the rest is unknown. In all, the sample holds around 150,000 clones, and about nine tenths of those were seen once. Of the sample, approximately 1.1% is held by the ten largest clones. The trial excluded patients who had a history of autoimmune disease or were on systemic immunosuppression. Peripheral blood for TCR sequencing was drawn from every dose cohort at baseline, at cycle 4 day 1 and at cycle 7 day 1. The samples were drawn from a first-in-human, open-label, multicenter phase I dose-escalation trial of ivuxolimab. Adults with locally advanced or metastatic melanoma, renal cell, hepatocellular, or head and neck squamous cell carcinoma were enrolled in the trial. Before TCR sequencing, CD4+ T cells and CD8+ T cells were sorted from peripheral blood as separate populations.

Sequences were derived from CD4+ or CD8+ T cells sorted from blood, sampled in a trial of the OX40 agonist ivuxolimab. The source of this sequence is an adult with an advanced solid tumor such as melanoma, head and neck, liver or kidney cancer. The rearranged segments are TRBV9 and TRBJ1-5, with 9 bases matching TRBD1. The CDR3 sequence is CASSPGQGTGHQPQHF. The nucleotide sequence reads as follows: TGTGCCAGCAGCCCCGGACAGGGGACGGGACATCAGCCCCAGCATTTT.